Listed here are 18 T cell receptor beta chains from one sample, sequenced in a study of blood T cell repertoires in COVID-19. TCRdb's table, derived via immunoSEQ multiplex PCR, lists solely in-frame clones and lacks some. In the table there are about 210,000 clones, about 89% of which are singletons. The sequenced sample was peripheral blood. The receptors were gathered from a woman between 40 and 50 years old with acute or convalescent COVID-19.

The gene calls are TRBV2 and TRBJ2-5, with D perhaps matching TRBD2 (5 bases). Per germline, CDR1 SNHLY and CDR2 FYNNEI. Trimming shortened V by 5 bases and J by 5 bases, and 12 bases separated the two germline ends. The CDR3 loop spans 13 amino acids. The CDR3: CASSRGYRETQYF. Written as DNA, the CDR3 is TGTGCCAGCAGTCGAGGGTATCGGGAGACCCAGTACTTC. The full variable domain, its missing parts supplied by reference TRBV2 and TRBJ2-5, is EPEVTQTPSHQVTQMGQEVILRCVPISNHLYFYWYRQILGQKVEFLVSFYNNEISEKSEIFDDQFSVERPDGSNFTLKIRSTKLEDSAMYFCASSRGYRETQYFGPGTRLLVL.

The gene calls are TRBV7-2 and TRBJ2-6; D perhaps matches TRBD2 (5 bases). Germline V gene data show CDR1 as SGHTA and CDR2 as FQGNSA. This CDR3 has 15 residues. Trimming shortened V by 4 bases and J by 4 bases, and 11 bases separated the two germline ends. The CDR3 coding sequence is TGTGCCAGCAGCTCTAGGACGGGGGGGGCCAACGTCCTGACTTTC. Translating it yields CASSSRTGGANVLTF. The whole variable domain, remainder taken from reference TRBV7-2 and TRBJ2-6, is GAGVSQSPSNKVTEKGKDVELRCDPISGHTALYWYRQSLGQGLEFLIYFQGNSAPDKSGLPSDRFSAERTGGSVSTLTIQRTQQEDSAVYLCASSSRTGGANVLTFGAGSRLTVL.

In nucleotides, the CDR3 is TGTGCCAGCAGTTGGGCTGGCGGGGAGCTGTTTTTT. This gives the protein CASSWAGGELFF. The V call is TRBV6-5, the J call TRBJ2-2; no definite D call. In germline, CDR1 is MNHEY, CDR2 SVGAGI. The CDR3 has 12 amino acids. V lost 4 bases, J lost 7 bases, and 7 bases lay in between.

The CDR3 DNA follows: TGTGCCAGCAGCCCGCGACTAGCGGGGCAAGAGACCCAGTACTTC. This gives the protein CASSPRLAGQETQYF. The chain couples TRBV3-1 (or the pseudogene TRBV3-2) to TRBJ2-5; 11 positions agree with TRBD2. The CDR3 has 15 amino acids. Losses at the gene ends were 4 bases for V and 2 bases for J; bases not matched to a gene: 3. Looked up from germline, CDR1 is LGHDT and CDR2 is YNNKEL (reference sequence).

The gene calls are TRBV4-2 and TRBJ1-2; a weak D match, TRBD1 (6 bases). Deletions cut 0 bases from V and 11 bases from J, with 22 bases between. The CDR3 extends over 16 amino acids. From germline, CDR1 is LGHNA and CDR2 YNFKEQ. The CDR3 coding sequence is TGTGCCAGCAGCCAAGATCTCACGGGCAGGGGAAGAAAATACACCTTC. This gives the protein CASSQDLTGRGRKYTF.

The rearrangement links TRBV28 to TRBJ2-7, with a weak D call TRBD1 (6 bases). This CDR3 contains 15 residues. Trimming took off 5 bases at V and 0 bases at J, with 14 bases between the two ends. CDR1 is MDHEN and CDR2 is SYDVKM in the germline V gene. The CDR3 DNA is TGTGCCAGCAGTCCGCAGGGGTTACCCTCCTACGAGCAGTACGTC. It encodes CASSPQGLPSYEQYV.

The chain employs TRBV7-3 and TRBJ2-1; D remains ambiguous. V was shortened by 3 bases and J by 6 bases, with 12 bases between the two germline ends. Germline V gene sequence: CDR1 SGHTA, CDR2 FQGTGA. This CDR3 region has 14 residues. The CDR3 coding sequence is TGTGCCAGCAGCTTGAGACTGGATACCAATGAGCAGTTCTTC. Amino acid sequence: CASSLRLDTNEQFF.

The chain has TRBV14 and TRBJ2-5; 8 bases are shared with TRBD1. The trim removed 1 base at V and 4 bases at J, leaving 5 bases unmatched. The CDR3 loop spans 15 amino acids. Germline V gene data show CDR1 as SGHDN and CDR2 as FVKESK. The CDR3: CASSQAPTGGETQYF. DNA for the CDR3: TGTGCCAGCAGCCAAGCCCCTACAGGGGGAGAGACCCAGTACTTC.

CDR3 coding DNA: TGTGCCAGCAGCCAGCGAGCGAGCCAAAAACTGTTTTTT. Its translation: CASSQRASQKLFF. The chain has TRBV4-2 and TRBJ1-4; the D is unclear. The CDR3 spans 13 residues. V was trimmed by 3 bases and J by 9 bases, leaving 11 bases between them. Germline V gene lookup returns CDR1 LGHNA and CDR2 YNFKEQ.

The sample holds one count of this clone. The chain links TRBV9 to TRBJ1-2; TRBD1 agrees at 10 bases. The germline gives CDR1 SGDLS, CDR2 YYNGEE. V shed 0 bases, J shed 8 bases, and the junction held 4 bases outside the gene matches. CDR3 length: 14 residues. In DNA, the CDR3 is TGTGCCAGCAGCGTAGGACAGGGGGCAGGCGGCTACACCTTC. Translation gives CASSVGQGAGGYTF. The full variable domain, its missing parts supplied by reference TRBV9 and TRBJ1-2, is DSGVTQTPKHLITATGQRVTLRCSPRSGDLSVYWYQQSLDQGLQFLIQYYNGEERAKGNILERFSAQQFPDLHSELNLSSLELGDSALYFCASSVGQGAGGYTFGSGTRLTVV.

This clone was found a few times. J is TRBJ1-2 and V is TRBV27; 10 nucleotides line up with TRBD1. Germline V lookup: CDR1 MNHEY, CDR2 SMNVEV (reference sequence). V was clipped by 5 bases and J by 5 bases; unmatched bases: 11. The CDR3 runs to 16 residues. CDR3 nucleotide sequence: TGTGCCAGCAGTCCCCGATGGGACAGGGGAGGTTATGGCTACACCTTC. As protein: CASSPRWDRGGYGYTF.

The V call is TRBV9, the J call TRBJ2-3; 9 bases map to TRBD2. Germline V gene sequence: CDR1 SGDLS, CDR2 YYNGEE. J gave up 5 bases and V 0 bases, and 7 bases lay outside the gene matches. This CDR3 has 16 amino acids. CDR3 coding DNA: TGTGCCAGCAGCGTAGTGATTAGCGGGGGTATAGATACGCAGTATTTT. Protein: CASSVVISGGIDTQYF. The variable domain in full, completed from reference TRBV9 and TRBJ2-3, reads DSGVTQTPKHLITATGQRVTLRCSPRSGDLSVYWYQQSLDQGLQFLIQYYNGEERAKGNILERFSAQQFPDLHSELNLSSLELGDSALYFCASSVVISGGIDTQYFGPGTRLTVL.

This clone has a single count. The rearrangement links TRBV15 to TRBJ2-5; a weak D match, TRBD2 (6 bases). The CDR3 consists of 16 residues. Germline lookup yields CDR1 LNHNV and CDR2 YYDKDF (reference sequence). Trimming took off 0 bases at V and 7 bases at J, with 18 bases between the two ends. This chain's CDR3 is CATSRESGLWGVTQYF. Here the CDR3 DNA reads TGTGCCACCAGCAGAGAAAGCGGGCTATGGGGGGTGACCCAGTACTTC.

This clone occurred once. The chain joins TRBV7-3 to TRBJ1-6; 9 nucleotides match TRBD1. V trimming: 3 bases; J trimming: 8 bases; junction bases outside the gene matches: 5. The CDR3 runs 15 residues. Germline CDR1 is SGHTA and CDR2 is FQGTGA. The CDR3 is CASSFDGQGHSPLHF. CDR3 sequence (DNA): TGTGCCAGCAGCTTCGACGGACAGGGGCATTCACCCCTCCACTTT.

The chain recombines TRBV5-4 with TRBJ1-6; 9 positions agree with TRBD1. Trimming removed 2 bases from V and 10 bases from J; junction bases left unmatched: 7. The CDR3 extends over 15 amino acids. Germline CDR1 is SGHNT and CDR2 is YYREEE (reference sequence). The CDR3, as DNA: TGTGCCAGCAGCTTTTCACAGGGGGCTGACTCACCCCTCCACTTT. Its translation: CASSFSQGADSPLHF.

The chain employs TRBV29-1 and TRBJ1-2; D ambiguous. The CDR3 length is 12 residues. The V gene lost 6 bases and the J gene lost 4 bases, with 12 bases spanning the gap. Germline CDR1 is SQVTM and CDR2 is ANQGSEA. The CDR3 nucleotides are TGCAGCGTGGCCGCTGGGCTCTATGGCTACACCTTC. This translates into CSVAAGLYGYTF. The full variable domain, in which reference TRBV29-1 and TRBJ1-2 provide the parts outside the CDR3, is SAVISQKPSRDICQRGTSLTIQCQVDSQVTMMFWYRQQPGQSLTLIATANQGSEATYESGFVIDKFPISRPNLTFSTLTVSNMSPEDSSIYLCSVAAGLYGYTFGSGTRLTVV.

This clone was recorded a few times. The chain combines TRBV5-1 with TRBJ1-2; TRBD1 aligns across 7 bases. V gave up 4 bases and J gave up 8 bases; unmatched junction bases: 8. CDR3 size: 13 residues. From germline, CDR1 is SGHRS and CDR2 YFSETQ. The CDR3 loop is CASSVDRMGGYTF. The CDR3 DNA is TGCGCCAGCAGCGTGGACAGGATGGGAGGCTACACCTTC.

This clone came up a few times. The V call is TRBV12-5, the J call TRBJ1-1; D uncertain. The CDR3 is 12 residues long. V was pared by 5 bases and J by 11 bases, with 15 bases between. Germline CDR1 and CDR2: LGHNT and FRNRAP. CDR3 sequence: CASGTAGIEAFF. CDR3 nucleotide sequence: TGTGCTAGTGGTACAGCCGGGATCGAGGCTTTCTTT.